The next 15 T cell receptor beta chains were all read from a single sample in a study of CD8 T cells in ankylosing spondylitis (dated by TCRdb to about 2017). Study-wide conclusions, independent of this receptor: A TCR beta motif of 7 or 8 highly homologous amino acid variants appeared characteristic of blood from ankylosing spondylitis patients.

The library came from 5' RACE. The sample was run on an Illumina HiSeq 2500. In TCRdb, the public reads were trimmed at Q25 with fastp and aligned with MiXCR, with productive beta chains retained. Records with the same CDR3 protein are collapsed into one entry carrying the most frequent genes and DNA. This sample is represented by 400,000 or so distinct CDR3 sequences; roughly 27% of them were singletons. The ten largest clones add up to roughly 0.8% of the sample. Their recognized antigens are unknown. Sequencing was done on a sample of blood, either unsorted or a sorted T cell fraction (not recorded which). These receptors originate from a male donor with ankylosing spondylitis.

The V call is TRBV7-2, the J call TRBJ1-5, with 10 bases lining up with TRBD1. The CDR3 covers 14 residues. The germline V gene has CDR1 SGHTA and CDR2 FQGNSA. Trimming cost V 4 bases and J 6 bases; bases outside gene matches: 3. CDR3 bases: TGTGCCAGCAGCTCGACAGGGGGCTTTCAGCCCCAGCATTTT. It codes for CASSSTGGFQPQHF.

This clonotype turned up a few times. The chain recombines TRBV20-1 with TRBJ2-1, with TRBD2 identical over 7 bases. Germline lookup yields CDR1 DFQATT and CDR2 SNEGSKA (reference sequence). The junction had 9 bases not matched to a gene; V was cut back by 3 bases and J by 7 bases. This CDR3 is 14 amino acids long. CDR3 protein: CSASSTSAGNEQFF. The CDR3 nucleotides are TGCAGTGCTAGTAGTACTAGCGCGGGTAATGAGCAGTTCTTC.

This clonotype occurred a few times. V is TRBV9 and J is TRBJ2-3, with 11 bases aligning to TRBD2. The CDR3 contains 16 residues. Germline V gives CDR1 SGDLS, CDR2 YYNGEE. With 2 bases clipped from V and 2 bases from J, the junction kept 4 bases outside the gene matches. The CDR3 spells CASSVGTSGVTDTQYF. CDR3 DNA sequence: TGTGCCAGCAGCGTCGGGACTAGCGGAGTCACAGATACGCAGTATTTT.

The rearrangement joins TRBV11-2 to TRBJ2-7, with unresolved D. CDR3 length: 14 residues. In germline, CDR1 is SGHAT, CDR2 FQNNGV. The ends were cut back, 3 bases at V and 7 bases at J, with 16 bases in the middle. This CDR3 reads CASSFGLEVREQYF. The CDR3 DNA sequence: TGTGCCAGCAGCTTTGGGCTCGAAGTACGTGAGCAGTACTTC. The full variable domain, in which reference TRBV11-2 and TRBJ2-7 provide the parts outside the CDR3, is EAGVAQSPRYKIIEKRQSVAFWCNPISGHATLYWYQQILGQGPKLLIQFQNNGVVDDSQLPKDRFSAERLKGVDSTLKIQPAKLEDSAVYLCASSFGLEVREQYFGPGTRLTVT.

The gene calls are TRBV24-1 and TRBJ2-1; 7 nucleotides agree with TRBD1. Per germline, CDR1 KGHDR and CDR2 SFDVKD. V trimming: 4 bases; J trimming: 4 bases; junction bases outside the gene matches: 9. The CDR3 is made up of 16 amino acids. This CDR3 is CATSDHRDSWYNEQFF. Written as DNA, the CDR3 is TGTGCCACCAGTGACCACCGGGACAGTTGGTACAATGAGCAGTTCTTC.

This clonotype has only a few counts. The rearrangement links TRBV2 to TRBJ2-7; D not certain. The CDR3 sequence is 11 residues long. Between the trimmed V and J ends, which lost 4 bases and 6 bases, there was a span of 7 bases. Germline lookup yields CDR1 SNHLY and CDR2 FYNNEI. The CDR3 here is CASSAQVEQYF. The CDR3 nucleotides are TGTGCCAGCAGTGCCCAGGTCGAGCAGTACTTC.

This clonotype occurred a few times. The rearrangement joins TRBV10-3 to TRBJ1-2, with a tentative D call TRBD1 (6 bases). The length of the CDR3 is 13 residues. The V end was cut by 11 bases, the J end by 6 bases, with 19 bases between. Germline V gene sequence: CDR1 ENHRY, CDR2 SYGVKD. CDR3 bases: TGTGCCTCTAGGGGGTCCGACCTTCATGGCTACACCTTC. Its protein is CASRGSDLHGYTF.

The V and J genes are TRBV27 and TRBJ2-2, with TRBD2 matching over 12 bases. This CDR3 is built from 18 residues. The ends lost 6 bases at V and 6 bases at J; junction bases unmatched: 14. CDR1 MNHEY and CDR2 SMNVEV come from the germline V gene (reference sequence). CDR3 coding DNA: TGTGCCAGCAGCCTTCCCTCAGGGCTAGCGGGAGGGGCCGGGGAGCTGTTTTTT. This encodes CASSLPSGLAGGAGELFF.

Only one count was recorded for this clonotype. V gene TRBV18 combines with J gene TRBJ2-3; D perhaps matches TRBD2 (7 bases). The germline V gene has CDR1 KGHSH and CDR2 LQKENI. The germline V and J ends were trimmed by 2 bases and 4 bases, with 16 bases remaining between them. This CDR3 is 16 amino acids long. The CDR3 spells CASSPGGGRGPDTQYF. The CDR3 nucleotides read TGTGCCAGCTCACCAGGCGGGGGCAGAGGACCAGATACGCAGTATTTT. Based on the CDR3 plus reference TRBV18 and TRBJ2-3, the full variable domain is NAGVMQNPRHLVRRRGQEARLRCSPMKGHSHVYWYRQLPEEGLKFMVYLQKENIIDESGMPKERFSAEFPKEGPSILRIQQVVRGDSAAYFCASSPGGGRGPDTQYFGPGTRLTVL.

CDR3 coding DNA: TGCAGTGCAGCCGGGACTAGCGGGAGGGCCCCTTTAGAGCAGTACTTC. Residues: CSAAGTSGRAPLEQYF. The chain uses TRBV20-1 and TRBJ2-7; 16 positions agree with TRBD2. With V trimmed by 6 bases and J by 7 bases, 12 bases remained unmatched. CDR3 length equals 16 residues. In germline, CDR1 is DFQATT, CDR2 SNEGSKA (reference sequence).

The chain uses TRBV2 and TRBJ1-5, with D unresolved. The CDR3 is made up of 13 amino acids. V lost 7 bases and J lost 2, with 9 bases in between. The germline V gene has CDR1 SNHLY and CDR2 FYNNEI. This CDR3 reads CASNSNGNQPQHF. DNA of the CDR3: TGTGCCAGCAACTCAAATGGCAATCAGCCCCAGCATTTT.

This clonotype was seen a handful of times. The chain uses TRBV3-1 and TRBJ2-7, with 9 bases identical to TRBD2. This CDR3 spans 16 amino acids. CDR1 is LGHDT and CDR2 is YNNKEL in the germline V gene (reference sequence). V trimming: 1 base; J trimming: 7 bases; junction bases outside the gene matches: 11. CDR3 sequence: CASSQGLTSGPGEQYV. The CDR3 DNA sequence: TGTGCCAGCAGCCAAGGGTTAACTAGCGGGCCGGGAGAGCAGTACGTC.

CDR3 residues: CSVEQQGNTEAFF. The CDR3 nucleotides are TGCAGCGTAGAACAACAGGGGAACACTGAAGCTTTCTTT. The V gene is TRBV29-1, the J gene TRBJ1-1; possible D gene TRBD1, 6 bases. Trimming removed 6 bases at V and 1 base at J, with 12 bases between. The CDR3 spans 13 residues. CDR1 SQVTM and CDR2 ANQGSEA come from the germline V gene.

V is TRBV3-1 and J is TRBJ2-1; 7 bases fit TRBD2. Per the germline V gene, CDR1 is LGHDT and CDR2 is YNNKEL (reference sequence). Unmatched junction bases numbered 28, after V lost 11 bases and J lost 6 bases. The CDR3 runs 19 residues. The CDR3 bases are TGTGCCTTCTGTCCCTCCACGGGGGGTACGTCTAGCGTGGGCAATGAGCAGTTCTTC. It is translated as CAFCPSTGGTSSVGNEQFF.

This clonotype was counted ten times or more. The gene calls are TRBV2 and TRBJ2-3, with 10 bases aligning to TRBD2. The CDR3 runs to 12 residues. Germline V CDR1 and CDR2: SNHLY, FYNNEI. Here the CDR3 reads CSGRAMADTQYF. CDR3 sequence (DNA): TGTAGCGGGAGGGCCATGGCAGATACGCAGTATTTT.